The entry below describes one T cell receptor beta chain. Its antigen is undetermined. This sample is drawn from a study of human T cells and chemical hapten exposure. In the study overall: Minor volume differences among pooled libraries chiefly drove per-sample TCR yield variation. Findings of the study overall: Once DPC sensitization occurred, TCRs above 1 in 1000 frequency showed no change.

The time point was: healthy volunteer bleed at 2 weeks. Total RNA was isolated from unfractionated whole blood. In the library, unique molecular identifiers were attached to individual cDNA molecules. Original analysis: Just over 95,000 TCRs per sample was the median, with a range of about 20,000 to 690,600. Via MiXCR, TCRdb re-called the RACE reads, giving one row per CDR3 protein. The V and J calls, along with clone size, are taken from TCRdb and not from the paper's own processing. The table lists about 130,000 distinct CDR3 sequences, approximately 9.5% of them singletons. With 10 bases clipped from V and 9 bases from J, the junction kept 11 bases outside the gene matches. The CDR3 runs 14 residues.

The chain couples TRBV12-3 or TRBV12-4 to TRBJ2-1; TRBD1 aligns across 11 bases. This clonotype was sampled from a male donor in good health. Some clones in this sample may be carry-over from other donors' samples. The sample was whole blood. CDR3 in amino acids: CAIQTGTGGSEQFF. The DNA of the CDR3 is TGTGCCATCCAAACCGGGACAGGGGGGAGTGAGCAGTTCTTC.